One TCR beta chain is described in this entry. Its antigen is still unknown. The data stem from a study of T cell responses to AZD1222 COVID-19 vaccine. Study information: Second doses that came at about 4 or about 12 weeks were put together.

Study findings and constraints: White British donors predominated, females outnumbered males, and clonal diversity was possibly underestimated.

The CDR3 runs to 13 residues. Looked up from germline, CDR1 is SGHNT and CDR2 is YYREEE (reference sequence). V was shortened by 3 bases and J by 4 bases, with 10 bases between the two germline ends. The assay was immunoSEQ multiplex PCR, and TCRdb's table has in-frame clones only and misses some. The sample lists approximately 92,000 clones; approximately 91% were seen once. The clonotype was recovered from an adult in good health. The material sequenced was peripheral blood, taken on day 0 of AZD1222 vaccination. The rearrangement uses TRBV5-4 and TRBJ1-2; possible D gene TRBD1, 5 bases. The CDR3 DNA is TGTGCCAGCAGCTCAGACGGGACCTATGGCTACACCTTC. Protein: CASSSDGTYGYTF.